The 12 T cell receptor beta chains presented below share a single source sample, sequenced in a study of blood T cell repertoires in COVID-19. Some clones are missing from TCRdb's copy, which holds only in-frame ones; the method was immunoSEQ multiplex PCR. The sample yields over 60,000 clones, roughly 92% seen once. Material for sequencing was peripheral blood. Every receptor here comes from a human donor in a cohort sampled during active COVID-19.

This chain uses TRBV6-5 with TRBJ2-2; D is perhaps TRBD2 (7 bases). The CDR3 is 15 residues long. V lost 2 bases and J lost 4, with 11 bases in between. Germline values: CDR1 MNHEY, CDR2 SVGAGI. CDR3 sequence: CASSYRGGSTGELFF. The CDR3 bases are TGTGCCAGCAGTTACAGGGGGGGGAGCACCGGGGAGCTGTTTTTT.

The rearrangement uses TRBV5-1 and TRBJ1-1, with 7 bases matching TRBD1. The CDR3 totals 15 residues. Germline-derived CDR1 and CDR2 are SGHRS and YFSETQ. The junction had 10 bases not matched to a gene; V was cut back by 4 bases and J by 4 bases. For the CDR3, the DNA is TGCGCCAGCAGCCTCTCATTAGGGGGCGGCACTGAAGCTTTCTTT. Translation: CASSLSLGGGTEAFF.

CDR3 region: CASSPRPARDEQFF. The CDR3 DNA is TGTGCCAGCAGCCCCCGACCAGCCCGGGATGAGCAGTTCTTC. The chain couples TRBV7-9 to TRBJ2-1; D remains ambiguous. Germline CDR1 reads SEHNR; CDR2 reads FQNEAQ (reference sequence). The V gene lost 5 bases and the J gene lost 8 bases, with 16 bases spanning the gap. CDR3 length equals 14 residues.

The chain uses TRBV7-9 and TRBJ2-7; tentatively, D is TRBD2 (5 bases). The V end was cut by 7 bases, the J end by 7 bases, with 11 bases between. This CDR3 contains 11 residues. Germline CDR1 reads SEHNR; CDR2 reads FQNEAQ (reference sequence). CDR3 loop: CASTLGGEQYF. Written as DNA, the CDR3 is TGTGCCAGCACCCTTGGAGGAGAGCAGTACTTC.

V usage is TRBV2 and J usage is TRBJ2-2, with 7 bases aligning to TRBD1. V lost 8 bases, J lost 4 bases, and 7 bases stayed unmatched. The CDR3 sequence is 14 residues long. Germline CDR1 and CDR2: SNHLY and FYNNEI. In DNA form, the CDR3 reads TGTGCCAGCGCCAGGGACAGATTCACCGGGGAGCTGTTTTTT. Amino acids: CASARDRFTGELFF.

This chain links TRBV4-1 with TRBJ1-1, with D unresolved. With 4 bases removed from V and 1 base from J, the gap between germline ends came to 4 bases. From germline, CDR1 is MGHRA and CDR2 YSYEKL. The CDR3 is made up of 12 amino acids. CDR3 nucleotides: TGCGCCAGCAGCCCGGGGAACACTGAAGCTTTCTTT. Its protein is CASSPGNTEAFF.

The V and J genes are TRBV9 and TRBJ2-7, with 8 bases lining up with TRBD2. The CDR3 is made up of 14 amino acids. V lost 0 bases and J lost 5; bases outside the gene matches: 4. Per the germline V gene, CDR1 is SGDLS and CDR2 is YYNGEE. This CDR3 reads CASSVAGLGDEQYF. As DNA, the CDR3 is TGTGCCAGCAGCGTAGCGGGACTAGGGGACGAGCAGTACTTC.

The rearrangement links TRBV7-2 to TRBJ1-1, with D unclear. The CDR3 spans 14 residues. The germline V gene encodes CDR1 SGHTA and CDR2 FQGNSA. The V end lost 10 bases, the J end lost 0 bases, and 15 bases lay between the germline ends. CDR3 sequence: CATLPGSLNTEAFF. The CDR3 DNA reads TGTGCCACGCTACCCGGGTCTTTGAACACTGAAGCTTTCTTT.

The chain has TRBV18 and TRBJ2-3; D might be TRBD2 (6 bases). The CDR3 contains 15 residues. V lost 6 bases and J 0 bases, leaving 13 bases between the germline ends. Germline CDR1 and CDR2: KGHSH and LQKENI. The CDR3 DNA sequence: TGTGCCAGCTCGCAAATAGCGGCAAGCACAGATACGCAGTATTTT. This codes for CASSQIAASTDTQYF.

This chain connects TRBV28 to TRBJ2-1, with D perhaps TRBD1 (6 bases). The CDR3 has 15 residues. Trimming pared 6 bases from V and 0 bases from J, leaving 12 bases between. In germline, CDR1 is MDHEN, CDR2 SYDVKM. In nucleotides, the CDR3 is TGTGCCAGCAGAAAGACAGGCAGCTCCTACAATGAGCAGTTCTTC. This codes for CASRKTGSSYNEQFF.

This clone came up once. The V gene is TRBV19, the J gene TRBJ1-6; D remains unclear. CDR3 length: 13 amino acids. V was shortened by 4 bases and J by 8 bases, with 9 bases between the two germline ends. CDR1 LNHDA and CDR2 SQIVND come from the germline V gene (reference sequence). The CDR3 DNA reads as TGTGCCAGTAGTACCGGACTACATTCACCCCTCCACTTT. It codes for CASSTGLHSPLHF.

The gene calls are TRBV7-9 and TRBJ2-3; 11 bases agree with TRBD2. Looked up from germline, CDR1 is SEHNR and CDR2 is FQNEAQ (reference sequence). The CDR3 has 15 amino acids. The V gene end was trimmed by 5 bases and the J gene end by 2 bases; junction bases not matched to a gene: 3. The CDR3 region has the DNA TGTGCCAGCAGCACACTAGCGGGGGCCACAGATACGCAGTATTTT. Residues: CASSTLAGATDTQYF.